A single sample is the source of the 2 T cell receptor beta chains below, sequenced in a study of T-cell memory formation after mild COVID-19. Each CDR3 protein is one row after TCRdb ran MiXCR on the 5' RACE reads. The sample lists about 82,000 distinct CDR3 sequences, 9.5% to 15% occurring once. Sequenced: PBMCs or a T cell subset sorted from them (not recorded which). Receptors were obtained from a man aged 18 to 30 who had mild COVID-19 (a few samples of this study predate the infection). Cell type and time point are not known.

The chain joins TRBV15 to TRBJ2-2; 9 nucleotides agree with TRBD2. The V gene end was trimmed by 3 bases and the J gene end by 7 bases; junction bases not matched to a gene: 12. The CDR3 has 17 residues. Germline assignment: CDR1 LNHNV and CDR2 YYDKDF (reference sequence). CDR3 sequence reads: CATSSTRGGESSGELFF. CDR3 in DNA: TGTGCCACCAGCAGCACGCGGGGGGGGGAATCAAGCGGGGAGCTGTTTTTT.

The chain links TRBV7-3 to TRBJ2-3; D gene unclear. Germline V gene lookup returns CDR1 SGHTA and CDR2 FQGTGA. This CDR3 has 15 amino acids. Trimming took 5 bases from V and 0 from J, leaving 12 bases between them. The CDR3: CASSPFSASTDTQYF. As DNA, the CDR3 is TGTGCCAGCAGCCCGTTTTCGGCTAGCACAGATACGCAGTATTTT.